One sample yielded the 19 T cell receptor beta chains listed below, sequenced in a study of cytotoxic CD8 clonotypes in ibrutinib-treated CLL. TCRdb's table, derived via immunoSEQ multiplex PCR, lists solely in-frame clones and lacks some. This repertoire shows some 170,000 clones, over 75% found once; its top ten account for 3% to 3.5%. Source: PBMCs, taken at disease progression, from a patient treated with ibrutinib. Receptors were obtained from a human donor with chronic lymphocytic leukemia.

This chain joins TRBV6-6 and TRBJ2-2; TRBD1 matches 7 bases. V gave up 5 bases and J gave up 1 base; unmatched junction bases: 4. The CDR3 runs 15 residues. Germline V CDR1 and CDR2: MNHNY, SVGAGI (reference sequence). The CDR3 here is CASSDRVENTGELFF. The CDR3 nucleotides are TGTGCCAGCAGTGACAGGGTTGAGAACACCGGGGAGCTGTTTTTT.

The J gene is TRBJ1-1, the V gene TRBV19, with TRBD1 matching 7 bases. Germline CDR1 and CDR2: LNHDA and SQIVND (reference sequence). After removal of 5 bases from V and 0 bases from J, the junction contained 6 bases not matched to a gene. This CDR3 is built from 15 residues. DNA of the CDR3: TGTGCCAGTAGTCGGGACAGAGACATGAACACTGAAGCTTTCTTT. Translated, it gives CASSRDRDMNTEAFF. Full variable domain (remainder filled in from reference TRBV19 and TRBJ1-1): DGGITQSPKYLFRKEGQNVTLSCEQNLNHDAMYWYRQDPGQGLRLIYYSQIVNDFQKGDIAEGYSVSREKKESFPLTVTSAQKNPTAFYLCASSRDRDMNTEAFFGQGTRLTVV.

The chain combines TRBV2 with TRBJ2-1; D possibly corresponds to TRBD2 (6 bases). The V end lost 0 bases, the J end lost 6 bases, and 12 bases lay between the germline ends. The germline gives CDR1 SNHLY, CDR2 FYNNEI. The CDR3 length is 15 residues. The CDR3 spells CASSEAGNSGNEQFF. The CDR3 coding sequence is TGTGCCAGCAGTGAAGCGGGAAATAGCGGCAATGAGCAGTTCTTC.

This chain joins TRBV5-5 and TRBJ1-5; perhaps TRBD1 as D (5 bases). Trimming shortened V by 0 bases and J by 6 bases, and 10 bases separated the two germline ends. Germline V gene data show CDR1 as SGHKS and CDR2 as YYEKEE (reference sequence). CDR3 length: 14 residues. The CDR3 region has the DNA TGTGCCAGCAGCTTGGGAGGGGTGAGTCAGCCCCAGCATTTT. Protein: CASSLGGVSQPQHF.

This rearrangement joins TRBV19 to TRBJ2-7; 13 bases map to TRBD2. This CDR3 comprises 17 residues. In germline, CDR1 is LNHDA, CDR2 SQIVND (reference sequence). The trim removed 5 bases at V and 4 bases at J, leaving 11 bases unmatched. This CDR3 reads CASSPKRTSGSRYEQYF. The CDR3 DNA is TGTGCCAGTAGTCCGAAAAGGACTAGCGGGAGTAGGTACGAGCAGTACTTC.

The chain carries TRBV27 and TRBJ1-1, with D possibly matching TRBD1 (5 bases). The germline V gene has CDR1 MNHEY and CDR2 SMNVEV (reference sequence). The CDR3 sequence is 18 residues long. V dropped 0 bases and J dropped 1 base, with 18 bases sitting between them. The CDR3 DNA reads as TGTGCCAGCAGTTTATCGCCCCGGGGCAGGGCAAAGAACACTGAAGCTTTCTTT. Translation: CASSLSPRGRAKNTEAFF.

The chain links TRBV7-3 to TRBJ2-3; no firm D call. Germline V gene data show CDR1 as SGHTA and CDR2 as FQGTGA. The CDR3 has 14 amino acids. V dropped 0 bases and J dropped 2 bases, with 6 bases sitting between them. As DNA, the CDR3 is TGTGCCAGCAGCTTAACGCACTACACAGATACGCAGTATTTT. The encoded protein is CASSLTHYTDTQYF.

This chain joins TRBV19 and TRBJ2-1, with D possibly TRBD2 on 6 matching bases. The V gene lost 3 bases and the J gene lost 2 bases, with 11 bases spanning the gap. The CDR3 has 15 residues. Germline V lookup: CDR1 LNHDA, CDR2 SQIVND (reference sequence). CDR3 DNA sequence: TGTGCCAGTAGTATTACGGCGGGACCCTACAATGAGCAGTTCTTC. Protein product: CASSITAGPYNEQFF. Complete variable domain (other parts from reference TRBV19 and TRBJ2-1): DGGITQSPKYLFRKEGQNVTLSCEQNLNHDAMYWYRQDPGQGLRLIYYSQIVNDFQKGDIAEGYSVSREKKESFPLTVTSAQKNPTAFYLCASSITAGPYNEQFFGPGTRLTVL.

This chain uses TRBV14 with TRBJ2-3; D is ambiguous. CDR1 and CDR2 from the germline V gene are SGHDN and FVKESK. The CDR3 has 15 amino acids. The V gene lost 0 bases and the J gene lost 6 bases, with 13 bases spanning the gap. The CDR3 protein is CASSQDGPSADTQYF. CDR3 bases: TGTGCCAGCAGCCAAGACGGGCCGAGTGCGGATACGCAGTATTTT. The whole variable domain, filled in from reference TRBV14 and TRBJ2-3, reads EAGVTQFPSHSVIEKGQTVTLRCDPISGHDNLYWYRRVMGKEIKFLLHFVKESKQDESGMPNNRFLAERTGGTYSTLKVQPAELEDSGVYFCASSQDGPSADTQYFGPGTRLTVL.

This rearrangement joins TRBV5-1 to TRBJ2-1; no clear D. CDR1 SGHRS and CDR2 YFSETQ come from the germline V gene. The CDR3 loop spans 16 amino acids. The V gene lost 0 bases and the J gene lost 3 bases, with 13 bases spanning the gap. The CDR3 coding sequence is TGCGCCAGCAGCTTGGTTCTAGAGTTCCACTACAATGAGCAGTTCTTC. It codes for CASSLVLEFHYNEQFF. The whole variable domain, remainder taken from reference TRBV5-1 and TRBJ2-1, is KAGVTQTPRYLIKTRGQQVTLSCSPISGHRSVSWYQQTPGQGLQFLFEYFSETQRNKGNFPGRFSGRQFSNSRSEMNVSTLELGDSALYLCASSLVLEFHYNEQFFGPGTRLTVL.

The V and J genes are TRBV25-1 and TRBJ1-2, with unresolved D. V was pared by 2 bases and J by 3 bases, with 7 bases between. Germline V gives CDR1 MGHDK, CDR2 SYGVNS. This CDR3 is built from 13 residues. The CDR3 here is CASSETKDYGYTF. The DNA of the CDR3 is TGTGCCAGCAGTGAAACCAAGGACTATGGCTACACCTTC.

The chain employs TRBV9 and TRBJ1-1; D gene uncertain. The CDR3 covers 14 residues. Trimming took 6 bases from V and 4 from J, leaving 16 bases between them. The V gene's germline CDR1 is SGDLS and CDR2 YYNGEE. CDR3 amino acids: CASTVGPLPTEAFF. In DNA, the CDR3 is TGTGCCAGCACCGTGGGCCCATTACCCACTGAAGCTTTCTTT.

This chain joins TRBV11-2 and TRBJ2-7; 12 nucleotides line up with TRBD2. The CDR3 covers 17 residues. The V gene's germline CDR1 is SGHAT and CDR2 FQNNGV. The junction had 11 bases not matched to a gene; V was cut back by 5 bases and J by 3 bases. The CDR3 reads CASSAGTSGLAVYEQYF. Here the CDR3 DNA reads TGTGCCAGCAGCGCCGGGACTAGCGGGTTGGCGGTCTACGAGCAGTACTTC.

The rearrangement uses TRBV4-1 and TRBJ1-1, with D perhaps TRBD1 (6 bases). Germline V gives CDR1 MGHRA, CDR2 YSYEKL. The CDR3 runs to 15 residues. The V gene lost 0 bases and the J gene lost 4 bases, with 12 bases spanning the gap. In DNA, the CDR3 is TGCGCCAGCAGCCAAGAATCCAGGGGAGGCACTGAAGCTTTCTTT. Translating it yields CASSQESRGGTEAFF.

The count of this clone is one. This chain uses TRBV7-8 with TRBJ1-5, with D possibly being TRBD1 (5 bases). There are 17 residues in the CDR3. The V gene lost 5 bases and the J gene lost 2 bases, with 19 bases spanning the gap. Per the germline V gene, CDR1 is SGHVS and CDR2 is FQNEAQ. CDR3 nucleotides: TGTGCCAGCAGCACCGACCAACATGGGGCCCGCAATCAGCCCCAGCATTTT. Protein: CASSTDQHGARNQPQHF. The full variable domain, in which reference TRBV7-8 and TRBJ1-5 provide the parts outside the CDR3, is GAGVSQSPRYKVAKRGQDVALRCDPISGHVSLFWYQQALGQGPEFLTYFQNEAQLDKSGLPSDRFFAERPEGSVSTLKIQRTQQEDSAVYLCASSTDQHGARNQPQHFGDGTRLSIL.

The V and J genes are TRBV7-2 and TRBJ2-7; D might be TRBD2 (5 bases). CDR3 length: 14 residues. Germline V gives CDR1 SGHTA, CDR2 FQGNSA. V lost 5 bases and J 3 bases, leaving 14 bases between the germline ends. The CDR3 region has the DNA TGTGCCAGCAGCCTCTTGGCGGGCGACTACGAGCAGTACTTC. Amino acid sequence: CASSLLAGDYEQYF.

The chain recombines TRBV30 with TRBJ2-7; 11 nucleotides match TRBD1. Germline V lookup: CDR1 GTSNPN, CDR2 SVGIG (reference sequence). The CDR3 covers 13 residues. The V and J ends lost 8 bases and 4 bases, in that order; junction bases with no gene match: 7. The CDR3 region is CARWDRGSYEQYF. The CDR3, as DNA: TGTGCCCGTTGGGACAGGGGGTCTTACGAGCAGTACTTC. Filled out from reference TRBV30 and TRBJ2-7, the complete variable domain reads SQTIHQWPATLVQPVGSPLSLECTVEGTSNPNLYWYRQAAGRGLQLLFYSVGIGQISSEVPQNLSASRPQDRQFILSSKKLLLSDSGFYLCARWDRGSYEQYFGPGTRLTVT.

The chain recombines TRBV7-3 with TRBJ2-1; D not certain. V dropped 3 bases and J dropped 6 bases, with 3 bases sitting between them. This CDR3 contains 11 residues. Germline V gene lookup returns CDR1 SGHTA and CDR2 FQGTGA. The chain's CDR3 is CASSFGNEQFF. The CDR3 DNA sequence: TGTGCCAGCAGCTTTGGCAATGAGCAGTTCTTC.

This clone was detected once. The chain has TRBV2 and TRBJ2-1, with TRBD2 matching over 11 bases. The germline gives CDR1 SNHLY, CDR2 FYNNEI. The CDR3 has 15 amino acids. The trim removed 6 bases at V and 7 bases at J, leaving 8 bases unmatched. The DNA of the CDR3 is TGTGCCAGCAGCCTTGGGACTAGCGGAAGGAATGAGCAGTTCTTC. Its protein product is CASSLGTSGRNEQFF.